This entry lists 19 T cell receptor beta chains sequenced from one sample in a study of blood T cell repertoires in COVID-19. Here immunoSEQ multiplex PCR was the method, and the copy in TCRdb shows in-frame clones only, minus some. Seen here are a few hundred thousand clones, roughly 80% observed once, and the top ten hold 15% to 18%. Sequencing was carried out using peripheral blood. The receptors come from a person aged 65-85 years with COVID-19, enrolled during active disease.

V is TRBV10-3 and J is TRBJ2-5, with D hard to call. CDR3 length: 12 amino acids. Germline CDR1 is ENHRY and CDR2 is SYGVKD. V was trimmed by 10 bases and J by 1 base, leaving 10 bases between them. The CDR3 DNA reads TGTGCCACTTCGGTACCCCAAGAGACCCAGTACTTC. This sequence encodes CATSVPQETQYF.

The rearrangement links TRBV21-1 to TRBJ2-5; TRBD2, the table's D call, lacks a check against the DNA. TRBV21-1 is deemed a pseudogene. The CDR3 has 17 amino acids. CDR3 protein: CASSKAPETSVPETQYF. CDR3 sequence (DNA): TGTGCCAGCAGCAAAGCTCCCGAGACTAGCGTCCCAGAGACCCAGTACTTC.

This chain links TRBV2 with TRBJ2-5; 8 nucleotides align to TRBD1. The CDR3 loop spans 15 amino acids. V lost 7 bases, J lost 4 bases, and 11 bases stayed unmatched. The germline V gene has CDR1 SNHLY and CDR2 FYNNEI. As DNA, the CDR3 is TGTGCCAGCACCGAAGTACAGGGGGGACGAGAGACCCAGTACTTC. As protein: CASTEVQGGRETQYF.

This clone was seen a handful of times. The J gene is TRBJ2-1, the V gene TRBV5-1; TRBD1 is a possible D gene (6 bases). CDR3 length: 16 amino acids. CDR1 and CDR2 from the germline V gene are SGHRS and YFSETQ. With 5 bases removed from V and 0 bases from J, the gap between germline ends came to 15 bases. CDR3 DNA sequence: TGCGCCAGCAGTCTGACCAGGGGTGGCTCCTACAATGAGCAGTTCTTC. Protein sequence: CASSLTRGGSYNEQFF.

The CDR3 region is CASSQRGGAVGELFF. The CDR3, as DNA: TGTGCCAGCAGCCAACGGGGAGGGGCGGTCGGGGAGCTGTTTTTT. The chain carries TRBV3-1 (or the pseudogene TRBV3-2) and TRBJ2-2; 7 positions match TRBD2. With V trimmed by 2 bases and J by 7 bases, 7 bases remained unmatched. The CDR3 extends over 15 amino acids. CDR1 and CDR2 (germline): LGHDT, YNNKEL (reference sequence).

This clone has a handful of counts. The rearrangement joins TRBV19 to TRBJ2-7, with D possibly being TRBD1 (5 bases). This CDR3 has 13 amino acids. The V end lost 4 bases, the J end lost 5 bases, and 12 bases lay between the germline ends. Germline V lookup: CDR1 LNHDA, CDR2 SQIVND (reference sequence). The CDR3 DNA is TGTGCCAGTAGTACCCAGGGTCCCAACGAGCAGTACTTC. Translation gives CASSTQGPNEQYF.

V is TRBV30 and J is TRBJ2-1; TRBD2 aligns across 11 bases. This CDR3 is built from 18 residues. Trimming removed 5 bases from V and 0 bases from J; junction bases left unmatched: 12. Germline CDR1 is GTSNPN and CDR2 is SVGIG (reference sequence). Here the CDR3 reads CAWEGGLAERSSYNEQFF. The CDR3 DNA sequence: TGTGCCTGGGAAGGGGGACTAGCGGAACGCAGCTCCTACAATGAGCAGTTCTTC.

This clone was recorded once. CDR3 in DNA: TGTGCCAGCAGCGACAAAATCAGGAACACCGGGGAGCTGTTTTTT. It encodes CASSDKIRNTGELFF. The chain combines TRBV7-3 with TRBJ2-2; no firm D call. The CDR3 is made up of 15 amino acids. Germline loops: CDR1 SGHTA, CDR2 FQGTGA. Trimming removed 5 bases from V and 1 base from J, with 11 bases in between.

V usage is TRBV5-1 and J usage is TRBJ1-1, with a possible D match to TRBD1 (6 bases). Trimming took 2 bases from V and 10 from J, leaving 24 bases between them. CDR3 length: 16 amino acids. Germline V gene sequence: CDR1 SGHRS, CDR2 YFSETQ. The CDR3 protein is CASSLMGAADRLAAFF. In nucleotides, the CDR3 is TGCGCCAGCAGCTTAATGGGGGCAGCGGATAGGCTCGCAGCTTTCTTT.

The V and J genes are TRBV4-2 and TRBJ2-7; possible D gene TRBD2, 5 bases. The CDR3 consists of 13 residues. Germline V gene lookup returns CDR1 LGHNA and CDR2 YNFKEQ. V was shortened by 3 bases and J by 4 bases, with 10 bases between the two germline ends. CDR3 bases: TGTGCCAGCAGCCAGCCCGGGGTTTACGAGCAGTACTTC. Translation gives CASSQPGVYEQYF.

The CDR3 region is CASSLQGLMNTEAFF. DNA of the CDR3: TGTGCCAGCAGCTTGCAGGGGCTTATGAACACTGAAGCTTTCTTT. The genes are TRBV5-6 and TRBJ1-1; tentative D call: TRBD1 (6 bases). This CDR3 comprises 15 residues. The ends were cut back, 1 base at V and 0 bases at J, with 10 bases in the middle. Germline-derived CDR1 and CDR2 are SGHDT and YYEEEE.

CDR3 DNA: TGTGCCAGTCAGGGTCCAGCTTCCAATGAGCAGTTCTTC. This translates into CASQGPASNEQFF. This chain links TRBV6-6 with TRBJ2-1; D might be TRBD1 (5 bases). Germline V gene lookup returns CDR1 MNHNY and CDR2 SVGAGI (reference sequence). V lost 9 bases and J 6 bases, leaving 15 bases between the germline ends. The length of the CDR3 is 13 residues.

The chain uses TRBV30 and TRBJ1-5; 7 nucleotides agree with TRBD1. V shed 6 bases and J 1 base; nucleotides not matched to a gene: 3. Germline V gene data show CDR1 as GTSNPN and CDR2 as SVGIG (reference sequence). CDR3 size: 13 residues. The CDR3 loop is CACSGGSNQPQHF. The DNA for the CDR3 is TGTGCCTGTTCAGGGGGAAGCAATCAGCCCCAGCATTTT.

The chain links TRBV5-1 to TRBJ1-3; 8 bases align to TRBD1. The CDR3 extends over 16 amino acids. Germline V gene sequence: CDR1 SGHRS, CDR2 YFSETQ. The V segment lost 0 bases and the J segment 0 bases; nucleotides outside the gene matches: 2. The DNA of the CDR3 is TGCGCCAGCAGCTTGGGGGACAGGAACTCTGGAAACACCATATATTTT. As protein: CASSLGDRNSGNTIYF.

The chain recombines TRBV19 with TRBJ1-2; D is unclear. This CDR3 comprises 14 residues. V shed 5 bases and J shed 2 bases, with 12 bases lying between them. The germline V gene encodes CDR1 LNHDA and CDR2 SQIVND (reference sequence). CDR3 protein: CASSQPGINYGYTF. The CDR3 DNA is TGTGCCAGTAGTCAGCCGGGTATCAACTATGGCTACACCTTC.

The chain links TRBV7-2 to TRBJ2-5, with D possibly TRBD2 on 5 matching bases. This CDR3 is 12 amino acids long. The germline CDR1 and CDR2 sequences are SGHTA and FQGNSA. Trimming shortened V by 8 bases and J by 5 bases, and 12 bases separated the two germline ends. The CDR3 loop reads CASSETGETQYF. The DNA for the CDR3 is TGTGCCAGCTCAGAGACGGGGGAGACCCAGTACTTC.

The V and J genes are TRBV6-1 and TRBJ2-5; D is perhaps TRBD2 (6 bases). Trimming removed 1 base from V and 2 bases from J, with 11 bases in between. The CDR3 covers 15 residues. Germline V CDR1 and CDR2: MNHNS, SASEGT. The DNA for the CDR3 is TGTGCCAGCAGTGAAGTCGGTAGCGGACAAGAGACCCAGTACTTC. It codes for CASSEVGSGQETQYF.

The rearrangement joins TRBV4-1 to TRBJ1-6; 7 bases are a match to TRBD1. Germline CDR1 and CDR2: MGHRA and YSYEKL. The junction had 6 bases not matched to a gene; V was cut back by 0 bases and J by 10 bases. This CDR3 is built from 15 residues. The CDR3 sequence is CASSQDDRVSSPLHF. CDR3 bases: TGCGCCAGCAGCCAAGACGACAGGGTTAGCTCACCCCTCCACTTT.

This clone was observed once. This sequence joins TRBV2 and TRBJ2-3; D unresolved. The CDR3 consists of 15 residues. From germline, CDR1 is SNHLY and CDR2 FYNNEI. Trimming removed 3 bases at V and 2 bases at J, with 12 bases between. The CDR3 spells CASSDTFSITDTQYF. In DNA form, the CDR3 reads TGTGCCAGCAGTGATACTTTTTCTATCACAGATACGCAGTATTTT.